A single sample is the source of the 14 T cell receptor beta chains below, sequenced in a study of monozygotic twins with inflammatory bowel disease. TCRdb reanalyzed the 5' RACE reads and collapses them to one entry per CDR3 protein, without DNA. The listing contains around 410,000 distinct CDR3 sequences. Source material: blood. All receptors come from a human donor with ulcerative colitis or Crohn's disease, or a healthy co-twin of an affected twin (not recorded which).

The rearrangement links TRBV7-2 to TRBJ2-3. This CDR3 has 15 residues. Germline V gene data show CDR1 as SGHTA and CDR2 as FQGNSA. The CDR3 protein is CASSLAPAFVDTQYF.

The chain employs TRBV5-1 and TRBJ1-2; with no DNA, the TCRdb D assignment of TRBD1 cannot be verified. Germline assignment: CDR1 SGHRS and CDR2 YFSETQ. The CDR3 spans 16 residues. CDR3 in amino acids: CASSSQRGGLGVGYTF. Variable domain in full (rest from reference TRBV5-1 and TRBJ1-2): KAGVTQTPRYLIKTRGQQVTLSCSPISGHRSVSWYQQTPGQGLQFLFEYFSETQRNKGNFPGRFSGRQFSNSRSEMNVSTLELGDSALYLCASSSQRGGLGVGYTFGSGTRLTVV.

This chain joins TRBV7-9 and TRBJ2-7; TCRdb's D gene call, TRBD2, goes unchecked for lack of DNA. This CDR3 spans 14 amino acids. The V gene's germline CDR1 is SEHNR and CDR2 FQNEAQ (reference sequence). The CDR3 is CASSRLASLYEQYF.

The chain's CDR3 is CASSAAGGSSGDTQYF. The chain links TRBV7-6 to TRBJ2-3; TCRdb lists TRBD2, though no DNA is available to test this call. This CDR3 is 16 amino acids long. Per germline, CDR1 SGHVS and CDR2 FNYEAQ.

The chain carries TRBV7-9 and TRBJ2-3; TCRdb names TRBD2, which stays unverified in the absence of DNA. The CDR3 covers 16 residues. Germline V gene lookup returns CDR1 SEHNR and CDR2 FQNEAQ (reference sequence). The CDR3 here is CASSLLAGGPPDTQYF.

This chain connects TRBV5-1 to TRBJ2-7; the D call from TCRdb, TRBD1, cannot be confirmed without DNA. Germline V gene lookup returns CDR1 SGHRS and CDR2 YFSETQ. CDR3 length equals 14 residues. CDR3 sequence reads: CASSPGTGGVEQYF. Looking up the rest from reference TRBV5-1 and TRBJ2-7 gives the full variable domain: KAGVTQTPRYLIKTRGQQVTLSCSPISGHRSVSWYQQTPGQGLQFLFEYFSETQRNKGNFPGRFSGRQFSNSRSEMNVSTLELGDSALYLCASSPGTGGVEQYFGPGTRLTVT.

The rearrangement uses TRBV4-1 and TRBJ2-4; absent DNA, TCRdb's TRBD1 call cannot be checked. Germline V gives CDR1 MGHRA, CDR2 YSYEKL. The CDR3 runs to 18 residues. The CDR3 loop is CASSLYRDRGIAKNIQYF.

This rearrangement joins TRBV6-2 or TRBV6-3 to TRBJ1-5. This CDR3 region has 15 residues. Germline V gene data show CDR1 as MNHEY and CDR2 as SVGEGT. The CDR3 here is CASSYGGRKFQPQHF.

This sequence joins TRBV20-1 and TRBJ2-5. This CDR3 region has 12 residues. Germline V CDR1 and CDR2: DFQATT, SNEGSKA (reference sequence). CDR3 amino acids: CSARYLGETQYF.

The V gene is TRBV12-3 or TRBV12-4, the J gene TRBJ2-1; the D call from TCRdb, TRBD2, cannot be confirmed without DNA. This CDR3 region has 16 residues. CDR3 loop: CASSGTSGALYNEQFF.

V is TRBV3-1 and J is TRBJ1-2; the TRBD1 assignment by TCRdb is unverifiable without DNA. Germline V gene data show CDR1 as LGHDT and CDR2 as YNNKEL (reference sequence). There are 13 residues in the CDR3. This CDR3 is CASSQGTVYGYTF.

This rearrangement joins TRBV5-1 to TRBJ2-7; TCRdb picks TRBD2, but there is no DNA to check that call. This CDR3 contains 15 residues. Per the germline V gene, CDR1 is SGHRS and CDR2 is YFSETQ. CDR3 loop: CASSLGASGGYEQYF.

The chain employs TRBV2 and TRBJ1-2; TCRdb picks TRBD1, but there is no DNA to check that call. Germline CDR1 and CDR2: SNHLY and FYNNEI. This CDR3 comprises 19 residues. CDR3 residues: CASSEARMTATIENYGYTF.

The rearrangement uses TRBV15 and TRBJ2-1; TCRdb calls TRBD2, which cannot be checked without DNA. The germline CDR1 and CDR2 sequences are LNHNV and YYDKDF (reference sequence). This CDR3 comprises 14 residues. CDR3 residues: CATSRDKGAWEQFF. The whole variable domain, filled in from reference TRBV15 and TRBJ2-1, reads DAMVIQNPRYQVTQFGKPVTLSCSQTLNHNVMYWYQQKSSQAPKLLFHYYDKDFNNEADTPDNFQSRRPNTSFCFLDIRSPGLGDTAMYLCATSRDKGAWEQFFGPGTRLTVL.